The subject of this entry is one T cell receptor beta chain. The antigen remains undetermined. This sample stems from a study of beta chain features in type 1 diabetes. Isolated RNA was reverse transcribed in full, so expressed TCRB transcripts were sequenced. Assay used: immunoSEQ multiplex PCR; TCRdb lists only in-frame clones, some missing. The sample contains around 710,000 clones, about an eighth of which appear only once. Overall study findings and caveats: Shortening of TCRB CDR3s, moderate but significant, appeared in all four CD4+ subsets of Type 1 diabetes patients.

Germline V gene sequence: CDR1 SGHTA, CDR2 FQGNSA. Trimming took 1 base from V and 6 from J, leaving 19 bases between them. CDR3 length: 17 amino acids. V usage is TRBV7-2 and J usage is TRBJ1-5; TRBD1 is a possible D gene (6 bases). The TCR sequence derives from a man aged 30-40 years with type 1 diabetes. Sequenced input: naive CD4+ T cells from blood. The CDR3 sequence: CASSLVGGLTTGQPQHF. The CDR3 nucleotides read TGTGCCAGCAGCTTAGTCGGGGGCTTAACGACGGGTCAGCCCCAGCATTTT. The full variable domain, with the rest looked up from reference TRBV7-2 and TRBJ1-5, is GAGVSQSPSNKVTEKGKDVELRCDPISGHTALYWYRQSLGQGLEFLIYFQGNSAPDKSGLPSDRFSAERTGGSVSTLTIQRTQQEDSAVYLCASSLVGGLTTGQPQHFGDGTRLSIL.